This TCR beta chain was sequenced in a study of T and B cells in COVID-19 patients. Multiplex PCR with BIOMED2 TRB-A/B primer pools amplified TRB rearrangements. TCRdb ran MiXCR on the multiplex PCR reads and lists one entry per CDR3 protein. Of about 15,000 distinct CDR3 sequences in the sample, under 30% were seen once. Each TRB amplification used roughly 250-550 ng of genomic DNA from blood. General study findings and limits: Active COVID-19 showed highly clonal TRB repertoires; recovery showed diversity and richness above healthy donors.

Trimming took 3 bases from V and 3 from J, leaving 15 bases between them. The CDR3 has 16 residues. A word on this clonotype: Its target is unknown.

The genes are TRBV12-3 or TRBV12-4 and TRBJ1-5; no clear D. The sample taken for sequencing was blood. This sequence was found in a human donor who had recovered from COVID-19. The CDR3 DNA reads TGTGCCAGCAGTTTGGGGATGACATGGGACAATCAGCCCCAGCATTTT. Amino acids: CASSLGMTWDNQPQHF.